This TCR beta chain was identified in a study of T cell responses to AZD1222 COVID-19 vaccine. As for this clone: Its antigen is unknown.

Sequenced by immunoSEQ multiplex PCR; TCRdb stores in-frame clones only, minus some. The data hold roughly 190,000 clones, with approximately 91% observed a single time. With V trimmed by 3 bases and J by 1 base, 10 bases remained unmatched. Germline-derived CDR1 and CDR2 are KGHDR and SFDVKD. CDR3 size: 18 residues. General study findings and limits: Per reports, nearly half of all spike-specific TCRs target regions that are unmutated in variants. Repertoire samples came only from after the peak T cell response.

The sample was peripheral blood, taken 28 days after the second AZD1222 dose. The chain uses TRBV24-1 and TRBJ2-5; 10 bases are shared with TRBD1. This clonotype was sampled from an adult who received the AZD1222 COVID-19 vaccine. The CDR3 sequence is CATSDNSGTGVSQETQYF. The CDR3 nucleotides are TGTGCCACCAGTGATAATTCCGGGACAGGGGTCTCCCAAGAGACCCAGTACTTC.